This is a list of T cell receptor beta chains from one sample in a study of CD8 T cells in ankylosing spondylitis. TCRdb analysed the 5' RACE reads with MiXCR anew, one entry per CDR3 protein. Of fewer than 250,000 distinct CDR3 sequences listed, about 17% are singletons. The sequenced sample was blood, either unsorted or a sorted T cell fraction (not recorded which). These receptors all come from a male donor with ankylosing spondylitis. Both conserved end residues are part of each CDR3. D genes are given only for firm matches. Part of the rows lack a size; the others show once, few, many or a class for expanded clones.

clone_size	v_call	j_call	d_call	cdr3_aa	cdr3_nt
.	TRBV7-9	TRBJ1-1	.	CASSLEGRQAFF	TGTGCCAGCAGCTTAGAGGGCAGGCAAGCTTTCTTT
.	TRBV6-1	TRBJ2-2	.	CASSAGHRGELFF	TGTGCCAGCAGTGCGGGACACCGCGGGGAGCTGTTTTTT
few	TRBV7-6	TRBJ2-2	.	CASSLQGGDTGELFF	TGTGCCAGCAGCTTACAGGGCGGCGACACCGGGGAGCTGTTTTTT
few	TRBV2	TRBJ2-7	.	CASTGSDEQYF	TGTGCCAGCACTGGTTCCGACGAGCAGTACTTC
.	TRBV11-2	TRBJ1-4	TRBD1	CASSLLTGGKGDEKLFF	TGTGCCAGCAGCTTACTGACAGGGGGCAAAGGAGATGAAAAACTGTTTTTT
.	TRBV19	TRBJ2-1	TRBD2	CASSIDPGLAVGEQFF	TGTGCCAGTAGTATAGATCCGGGACTAGCGGTCGGGGAGCAGTTCTTC
many	TRBV12-3/TRBV12-4	TRBJ1-3	TRBD1	CASSLTGAGNTIYF	TGTGCCAGCAGTCTGACAGGGGCGGGAAACACCATATATTTT
many	TRBV29-1	TRBJ2-7	.	CSVEATAGLDDEQYF	TGCAGCGTTGAAGCAACAGCTGGGCTAGATGACGAGCAGTACTTC
few	TRBV7-8	TRBJ2-1	.	CASSLVSLPSRDYINEQFF	TGTGCCAGCAGCTTAGTTTCCCTCCCCTCCCGTGACTACATCAATGAGCAGTTCTTC
.	TRBV23-1	TRBJ2-7	TRBD2	CASSQMSGGTSGRKGEQYF	TGCGCCAGCAGTCAAATGTCAGGGGGGACTAGCGGGAGGAAGGGGGAGCAGTACTTC
.	TRBV20-1	TRBJ2-7	.	CSARFPSNYEQYF	TGCAGTGCTAGATTCCCTTCTAACTACGAGCAGTACTTC
few	TRBV7-8	TRBJ2-1	.	CASSLGDWQFF	TGTGCCAGCAGCTTGGGGGACTGGCAGTTCTTC
.	TRBV7-3	TRBJ2-1	.	CASSSDFGRGNEQFF	TGTGCCAGCAGCTCCGACTTCGGAAGGGGGAATGAGCAGTTCTTC
many	TRBV19	TRBJ1-1	.	CASSEGTEAFF	TGTGCCAGCAGTGAGGGGACTGAAGCTTTCTTT
.	TRBV4-3	TRBJ1-4	.	CASSHPPPTNEKLFF	TGCGCCAGCAGCCATCCGCCCCCAACTAATGAAAAACTGTTTTTT
few	TRBV4-3	TRBJ2-3	.	CASSLSRTDTQYF	TGCGCCAGCAGCCTTTCCCGAACAGATACGCAGTATTTT
.	TRBV7-9	TRBJ1-2	.	CASSLVAGQNYGYTF	TGTGCCAGCAGCTTAGTAGCAGGACAGAACTATGGCTACACCTTC
many	TRBV5-5	TRBJ2-1	.	CASSLGGGSSYNEQFF	TGTGCCAGCAGCTTGGGTGGGGGGAGCTCCTACAATGAGCAGTTCTTC
few	TRBV11-2	TRBJ1-2	.	CASSQSRQLGGYTF	TGTGCCAGCAGCCAGTCCCGACAGCTTGGTGGCTACACCTTC
few	TRBV7-3	TRBJ1-6	TRBD1	CASSETGGYNSPLHF	TGTGCCAGCAGCGAGACAGGGGGCTATAATTCACCCCTCCACTTT